This TCR beta chain originates from a study of response to subunit inactivated influenza vaccine. Study-wide results and limits: A suggestion made by the authors is that each seasonal influenza vaccination recruits few new T cells.

The germline CDR1 and CDR2 sequences are SEHNR and FQNEAQ (reference sequence). Trimming shortened V by 2 bases and J by 4 bases, and 11 bases separated the two germline ends. This CDR3 has 14 amino acids. This clonotype was observed many times. Antigen specificity is unknown. TCRdb recomputed calls from the RT-PCR reads with MiXCR, one row per CDR3 protein. The sample lists under 200,000 distinct CDR3 sequences, roughly a tenth occurring once. The specimen was non-naive T cells sorted from PBMCs, collected more than 35 days after vaccination. The rearrangement uses TRBV7-9 and TRBJ1-1; tentatively, D is TRBD1 (6 bases). This receptor was obtained from a man over 45 who received an inactivated influenza vaccine. The CDR3 here is CASSLLGGGTEAFF. The CDR3 DNA follows: TGTGCCAGCAGCTTACTGGGGGGCGGCACTGAAGCTTTCTTT.